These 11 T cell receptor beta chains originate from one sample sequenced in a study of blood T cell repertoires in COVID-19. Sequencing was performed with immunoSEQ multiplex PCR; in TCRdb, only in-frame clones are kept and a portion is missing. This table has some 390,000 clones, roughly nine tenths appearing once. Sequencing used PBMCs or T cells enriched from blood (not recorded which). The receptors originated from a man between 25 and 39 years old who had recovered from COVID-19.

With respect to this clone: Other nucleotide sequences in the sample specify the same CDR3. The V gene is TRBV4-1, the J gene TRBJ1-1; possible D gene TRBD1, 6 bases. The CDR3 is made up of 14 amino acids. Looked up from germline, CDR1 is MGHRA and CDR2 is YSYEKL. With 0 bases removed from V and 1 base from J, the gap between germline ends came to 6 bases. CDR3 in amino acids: CASSQDRGNTEAFF. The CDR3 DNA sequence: TGCGCCAGCAGCCAAGACAGGGGGAACACTGAAGCTTTCTTT.

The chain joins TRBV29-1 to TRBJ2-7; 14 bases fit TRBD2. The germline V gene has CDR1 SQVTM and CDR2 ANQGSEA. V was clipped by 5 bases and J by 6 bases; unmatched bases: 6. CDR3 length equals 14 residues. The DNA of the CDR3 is TGCAGCGTTAGCCAGACTAGCGGGAGGGCCGAGCAGTACTTC. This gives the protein CSVSQTSGRAEQYF.

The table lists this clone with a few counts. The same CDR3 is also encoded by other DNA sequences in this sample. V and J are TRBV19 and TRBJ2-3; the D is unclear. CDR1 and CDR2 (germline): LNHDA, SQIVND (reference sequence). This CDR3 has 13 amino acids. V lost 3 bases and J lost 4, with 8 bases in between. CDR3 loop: CASSIGSADTQYF. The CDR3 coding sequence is TGTGCCAGTAGTATTGGAAGCGCAGATACGCAGTATTTT.

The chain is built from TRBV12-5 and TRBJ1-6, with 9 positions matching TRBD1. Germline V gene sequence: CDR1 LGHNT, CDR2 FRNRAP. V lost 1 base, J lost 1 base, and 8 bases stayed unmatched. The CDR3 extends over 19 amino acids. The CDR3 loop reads CASGLEQGAPVSYNSPLHF. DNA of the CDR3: TGTGCTAGTGGTTTGGAACAGGGGGCCCCTGTATCCTATAATTCACCCCTCCACTTT. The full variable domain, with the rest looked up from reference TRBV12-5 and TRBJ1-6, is DARVTQTPRHKVTEMGQEVTMRCQPILGHNTVFWYRQTMMQGLELLAYFRNRAPLDDSGMPKDRFSAEMPDATLATLKIQPSEPRDSAVYFCASGLEQGAPVSYNSPLHFGNGTRLTVT.

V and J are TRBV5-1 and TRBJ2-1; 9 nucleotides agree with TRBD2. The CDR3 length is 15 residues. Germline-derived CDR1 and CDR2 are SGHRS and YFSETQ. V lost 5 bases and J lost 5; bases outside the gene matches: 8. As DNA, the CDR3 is TGCGCCAGCAGGGCGCTAGCGGGGATCGACAATGAGCAGTTCTTC. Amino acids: CASRALAGIDNEQFF.

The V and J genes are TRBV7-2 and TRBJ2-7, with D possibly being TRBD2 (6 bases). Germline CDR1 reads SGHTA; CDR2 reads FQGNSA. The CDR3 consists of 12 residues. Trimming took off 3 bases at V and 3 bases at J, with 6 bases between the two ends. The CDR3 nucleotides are TGTGCCAGCAGCTTGACTAGCTACGAGCAGTACTTC. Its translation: CASSLTSYEQYF.

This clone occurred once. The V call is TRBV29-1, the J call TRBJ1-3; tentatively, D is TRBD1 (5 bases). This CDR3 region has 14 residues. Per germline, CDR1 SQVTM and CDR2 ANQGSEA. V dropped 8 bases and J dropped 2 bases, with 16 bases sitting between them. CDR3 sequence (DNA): TGCAGCACCGCGGGGGGGACGGCTGGAAACACCATATATTTT. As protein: CSTAGGTAGNTIYF. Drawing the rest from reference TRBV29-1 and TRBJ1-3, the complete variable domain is SAVISQKPSRDICQRGTSLTIQCQVDSQVTMMFWYRQQPGQSLTLIATANQGSEATYESGFVIDKFPISRPNLTFSTLTVSNMSPEDSSIYLCSTAGGTAGNTIYFGEGSWLTVV.

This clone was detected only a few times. CDR3 sequence (DNA): TGTGCTAGTGGTTTGGATACACTAGCGGCCGTTTCGGCCGGGGAGCTGTTTTTT. The encoded protein is CASGLDTLAAVSAGELFF. This chain uses TRBV12-5 with TRBJ2-2, with 8 bases fitting TRBD2. The length of the CDR3 is 18 residues. Germline values: CDR1 LGHNT, CDR2 FRNRAP. The trim removed 1 base at V and 6 bases at J, leaving 13 bases unmatched.

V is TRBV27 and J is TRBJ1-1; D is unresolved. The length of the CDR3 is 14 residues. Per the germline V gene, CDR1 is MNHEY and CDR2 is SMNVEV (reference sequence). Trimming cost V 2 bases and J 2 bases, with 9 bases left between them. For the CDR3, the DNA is TGTGCCAGCAGTTTAACCCTCCTAAACACTGAAGCTTTCTTT. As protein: CASSLTLLNTEAFF.

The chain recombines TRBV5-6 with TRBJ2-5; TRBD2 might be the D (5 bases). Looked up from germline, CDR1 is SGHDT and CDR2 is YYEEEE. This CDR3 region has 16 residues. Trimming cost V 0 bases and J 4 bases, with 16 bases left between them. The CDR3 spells CASSLELSGNGETQYF. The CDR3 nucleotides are TGTGCCAGCAGCTTGGAGTTGTCGGGGAATGGAGAGACCCAGTACTTC.

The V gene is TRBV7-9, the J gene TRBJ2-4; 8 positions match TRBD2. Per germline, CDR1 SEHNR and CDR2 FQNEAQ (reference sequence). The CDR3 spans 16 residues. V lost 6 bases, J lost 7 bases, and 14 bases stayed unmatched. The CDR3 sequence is CASSGGSGTRGNIQYF. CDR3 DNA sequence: TGTGCCAGCAGTGGGGGTAGCGGGACCCGAGGGAACATTCAGTACTTC.